Shown below are 14 T cell receptor beta chains from a single sample sequenced in a study of blood T cell repertoires in COVID-19. Data came from immunoSEQ multiplex PCR; TCRdb stores just in-frame clones and leaves some out. The sample lists a few hundred thousand clones; 85% to 90% were seen once. Sequencing was done on a sample of peripheral blood. These receptors all come from a young man with COVID-19, enrolled during active disease.

The CDR3 is CSAGSGERTEAFF. The CDR3 DNA reads as TGCAGCGCGGGGTCAGGGGAGCGCACTGAAGCTTTCTTT. This chain connects TRBV29-1 to TRBJ1-1, with D maybe TRBD1 (6 bases). Germline V gene data show CDR1 as SQVTM and CDR2 as ANQGSEA. The CDR3 sequence is 13 residues long. Trimming cost V 7 bases and J 4 bases, with 16 bases left between them. The complete variable domain, with remaining parts taken from reference TRBV29-1 and TRBJ1-1, reads SAVISQKPSRDICQRGTSLTIQCQVDSQVTMMFWYRQQPGQSLTLIATANQGSEATYESGFVIDKFPISRPNLTFSTLTVSNMSPEDSSIYLCSAGSGERTEAFFGQGTRLTVV.

V is TRBV2 and J is TRBJ1-1; TRBD1 might be the D (6 bases). CDR3 length equals 13 residues. Trimming stripped 1 base from V and 8 bases from J, with 11 bases between. Germline CDR1 is SNHLY and CDR2 is FYNNEI. The CDR3: CASSEGFGTEAFF. CDR3 nucleotide sequence: TGTGCCAGCAGTGAAGGTTTCGGGACAGAAGCTTTCTTT. Combining the CDR3 with reference TRBV2 and TRBJ1-1 gives the whole variable domain EPEVTQTPSHQVTQMGQEVILRCVPISNHLYFYWYRQILGQKVEFLVSFYNNEISEKSEIFDDQFSVERPDGSNFTLKIRSTKLEDSAMYFCASSEGFGTEAFFGQGTRLTVV.

This clone has a handful of counts. The rearrangement uses TRBV11-2 and TRBJ2-2; no clear D. CDR3 length: 13 residues. Germline CDR1 SGHAT, CDR2 FQNNGV. The ends were cut back, 5 bases at V and 0 bases at J, with 4 bases in the middle. CDR3 sequence: CASSVTNTGELFF. The CDR3 bases are TGTGCCAGCAGCGTAACGAACACCGGGGAGCTGTTTTTT.

In nucleotides, the CDR3 is TGTGCCAGTAGTACCACTACCACAGGGGATGAAAAACTGTTTTTT. It codes for CASSTTTTGDEKLFF. V and J are TRBV19 and TRBJ1-4, with 7 bases aligning to TRBD1. Trimming removed 4 bases from V and 6 bases from J; junction bases left unmatched: 8. The CDR3 sequence is 15 residues long. The germline gives CDR1 LNHDA, CDR2 SQIVND (reference sequence).

The rearrangement links TRBV11-2 to TRBJ2-2; tentatively, D is TRBD1 (6 bases). The V gene lost 5 bases and the J gene lost 3 bases, with 10 bases spanning the gap. Germline assignment: CDR1 SGHAT and CDR2 FQNNGV. The CDR3 length is 14 residues. CDR3 nucleotides: TGTGCCAGCAGCAAGGACAGATACACCGGGGAGCTGTTTTTT. Translating it yields CASSKDRYTGELFF. Together with reference TRBV11-2 and TRBJ2-2, the CDR3 gives the full variable domain: EAGVAQSPRYKIIEKRQSVAFWCNPISGHATLYWYQQILGQGPKLLIQFQNNGVVDDSQLPKDRFSAERLKGVDSTLKIQPAKLEDSAVYLCASSKDRYTGELFFGEGSRLTVL.

The chain recombines TRBV5-1 with TRBJ2-5, with TRBD2 matching 14 bases. CDR1 is SGHRS, CDR2 YFSETQ, per germline. CDR3 length: 17 amino acids. V lost 4 bases to trimming and J lost 2 bases; unmatched junction nucleotides: 7. In DNA, the CDR3 is TGCGCCAGCAGCCCTGGGACTAGCGGGGGCCCACAAGAGACCCAGTACTTC. Encoded protein: CASSPGTSGGPQETQYF.

This chain uses TRBV29-1 with TRBJ1-2; TRBD1 might be the D (5 bases). Trimming left V 3 bases short and J 4 bases short, with 15 bases between. Germline V gene lookup returns CDR1 SQVTM and CDR2 ANQGSEA. The CDR3 spans 14 residues. The CDR3 is CSVENWQGAYGYTF. The CDR3 DNA is TGCAGCGTTGAGAACTGGCAGGGCGCCTATGGCTACACCTTC.

The V and J genes are TRBV4-1 and TRBJ1-1; perhaps TRBD1 as D (6 bases). The V and J ends lost 1 base and 3 bases respectively, with 18 bases between them. The CDR3 is 17 residues long. The germline V gene has CDR1 MGHRA and CDR2 YSYEKL. The CDR3 spells CASSQGRGQFRDTEAFF. DNA of the CDR3: TGCGCCAGCAGCCAAGGACGAGGACAGTTTAGGGACACTGAAGCTTTCTTT.

This clone was seen more than once but under ten times. In DNA, the CDR3 is TGTGCCAGCAGCCTGGGGACTAGCGGGGAGCTGTTTTTT. Protein sequence: CASSLGTSGELFF. J is TRBJ2-2 and V is TRBV6-5, with 8 bases identical to TRBD2. V trimming: 6 bases; J trimming: 7 bases; junction bases outside the gene matches: 4. CDR3 size: 13 residues. Germline V gene data show CDR1 as MNHEY and CDR2 as SVGAGI.

The V gene is TRBV9, the J gene TRBJ1-4, with D perhaps TRBD1 (6 bases). Germline V gives CDR1 SGDLS, CDR2 YYNGEE. The CDR3 extends over 15 amino acids. Trimming pared 1 base from V and 3 bases from J, leaving 10 bases between. The CDR3 loop is CASSVLGQPNEKLFF. Written as DNA, the CDR3 is TGTGCCAGCAGCGTATTGGGACAACCTAATGAAAAACTGTTTTTT. The entire variable domain, with the rest obtained from reference TRBV9 and TRBJ1-4, is as follows: DSGVTQTPKHLITATGQRVTLRCSPRSGDLSVYWYQQSLDQGLQFLIQYYNGEERAKGNILERFSAQQFPDLHSELNLSSLELGDSALYFCASSVLGQPNEKLFFGSGTQLSVL.

The CDR3 here is CASSLVQVSGANVLTF. The CDR3 nucleotides are TGTGCCAGCAGCTTAGTCCAGGTCTCTGGGGCCAACGTCCTGACTTTC. The rearrangement links TRBV11-1 to TRBJ2-6; D call uncertain. Trimming removed 1 base from V and 0 bases from J, with 7 bases in between. The germline gives CDR1 SGHAT, CDR2 FQDESV (reference sequence). This CDR3 comprises 16 residues. The entire variable domain, with the rest obtained from reference TRBV11-1 and TRBJ2-6, is as follows: EAEVAQSPRYKITEKSQAVAFWCDPISGHATLYWYRQILGQGPELLVQFQDESVVDDSQLPKDRFSAERLKGVDSTLKIQPAELGDSAMYLCASSLVQVSGANVLTFGAGSRLTVL.

The chain joins TRBV19 to TRBJ2-2; 15 bases map to TRBD2. The CDR3 covers 20 residues. J was trimmed by 0 bases and V by 6 bases; bases with no gene match: 11. Germline V gene sequence: CDR1 LNHDA, CDR2 SQIVND (reference sequence). The CDR3 DNA reads as TGTGCCAGTAGCTCGGGACTAGCGGGGGGCCCATCATCGAACACCGGGGAGCTGTTTTTT. It encodes CASSSGLAGGPSSNTGELFF.

The chain has TRBV13 and TRBJ1-1, with D possibly matching TRBD1 (6 bases). The CDR3 is 16 residues long. The V gene lost 2 bases and the J gene lost 1 base, with 14 bases spanning the gap. Germline V gene lookup returns CDR1 PRHDT and CDR2 FYEKMQ (reference sequence). CDR3 region: CASSLYRARGNTEAFF. CDR3 DNA: TGTGCCAGCAGCTTATACAGGGCGAGGGGGAACACTGAAGCTTTCTTT.

This chain's CDR3 is CASSQTQGATYGYTF. In DNA form, the CDR3 reads TGTGCCAGCAGCCAAACCCAGGGGGCAACCTATGGCTACACCTTC. V gene TRBV7-6 combines with J gene TRBJ1-2, with 8 bases lining up with TRBD1. The junction had 9 bases not matched to a gene; V was cut back by 5 bases and J by 4 bases. This CDR3 has 15 residues. Per the germline V gene, CDR1 is SGHVS and CDR2 is FNYEAQ. Together with reference TRBV7-6 and TRBJ1-2, the CDR3 gives the full variable domain: GAGVSQSPRYKVTKRGQDVALRCDPISGHVSLYWYRQALGQGPEFLTYFNYEAQQDKSGLPNDRFSAERPEGSISTLTIQRTEQRDSAMYRCASSQTQGATYGYTFGSGTRLTVV.